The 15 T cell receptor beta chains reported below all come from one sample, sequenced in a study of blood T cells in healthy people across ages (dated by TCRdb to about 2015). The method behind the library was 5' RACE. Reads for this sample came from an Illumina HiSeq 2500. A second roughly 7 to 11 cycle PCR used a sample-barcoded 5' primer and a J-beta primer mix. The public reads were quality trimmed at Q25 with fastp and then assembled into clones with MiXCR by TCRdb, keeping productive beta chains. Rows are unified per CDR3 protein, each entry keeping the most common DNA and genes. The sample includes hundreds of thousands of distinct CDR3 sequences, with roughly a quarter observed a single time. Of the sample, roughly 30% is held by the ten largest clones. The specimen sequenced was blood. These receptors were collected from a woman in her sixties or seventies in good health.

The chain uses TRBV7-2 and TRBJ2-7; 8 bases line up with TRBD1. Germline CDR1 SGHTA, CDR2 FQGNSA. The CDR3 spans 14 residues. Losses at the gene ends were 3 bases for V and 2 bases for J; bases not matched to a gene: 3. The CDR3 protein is CASSFGDRTYEQYF. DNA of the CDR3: TGTGCCAGCAGCTTTGGGGACAGGACCTACGAGCAGTACTTC.

CDR3 DNA: TGTGCCAGCAGCCCCAGAGGGGAAACAGGGGGGGCCTACAATGAGCAGTTCTTC. Its translation: CASSPRGETGGAYNEQFF. The chain has TRBV7-2 and TRBJ2-1; tentative D call: TRBD1 (8 bases). The germline gives CDR1 SGHTA, CDR2 FQGNSA. Trimming took off 5 bases at V and 2 bases at J, with 22 bases between the two ends. The CDR3 extends over 18 amino acids.

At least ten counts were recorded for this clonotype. The CDR3 region is CASRKIDGFANEKLFF. DNA for the CDR3: TGTGCCAGCAGAAAAATCGATGGGTTTGCTAATGAAAAACTGTTTTTT. V gene TRBV7-6 combines with J gene TRBJ1-4; no definite D call. The germline V gene has CDR1 SGHVS and CDR2 FNYEAQ. This CDR3 spans 16 amino acids. The V end was cut by 6 bases, the J end by 3 bases, with 17 bases between.

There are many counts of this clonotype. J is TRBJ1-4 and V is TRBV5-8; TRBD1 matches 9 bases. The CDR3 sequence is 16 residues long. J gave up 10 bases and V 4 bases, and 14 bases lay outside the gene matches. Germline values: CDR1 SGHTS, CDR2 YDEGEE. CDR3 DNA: TGTGCCAGCAGCCTCGAACAGCCGGGACAGGGCGGAAAACTGTTTTTT. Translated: CASSLEQPGQGGKLFF.

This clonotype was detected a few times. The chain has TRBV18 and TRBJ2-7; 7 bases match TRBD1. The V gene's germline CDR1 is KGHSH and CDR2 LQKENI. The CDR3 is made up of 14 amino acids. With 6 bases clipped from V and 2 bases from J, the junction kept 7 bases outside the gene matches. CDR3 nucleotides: TGTGCCAGCTCGTTCCGGGACAGCACCTACGAGCAGTACTTC. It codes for CASSFRDSTYEQYF.

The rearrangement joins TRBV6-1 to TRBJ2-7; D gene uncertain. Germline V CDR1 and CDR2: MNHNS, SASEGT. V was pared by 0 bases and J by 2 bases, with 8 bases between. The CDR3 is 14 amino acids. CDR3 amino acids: CASSEALLTYEQYF. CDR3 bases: TGTGCCAGCAGTGAAGCGCTTCTGACCTACGAGCAGTACTTC.

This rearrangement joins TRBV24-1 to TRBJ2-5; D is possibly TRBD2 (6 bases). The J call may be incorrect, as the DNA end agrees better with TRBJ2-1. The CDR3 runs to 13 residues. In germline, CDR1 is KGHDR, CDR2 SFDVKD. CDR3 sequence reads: CATSGVPDYGQFF. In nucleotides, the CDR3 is TGTGCCACCAGTGGGGTCCCGGACTATGGGCAGTTCTTC.

CDR3 in amino acids: CATSDLEGDRPDTQYF. The CDR3 DNA is TGTGCCACCAGTGACTTGGAAGGGGACAGACCAGATACGCAGTATTTT. This chain links TRBV24-1 with TRBJ2-3, with 7 bases lining up with TRBD1. This CDR3 is built from 16 residues. V lost 4 bases and J lost 4; bases outside the gene matches: 10. CDR1 and CDR2 (germline): KGHDR, SFDVKD.

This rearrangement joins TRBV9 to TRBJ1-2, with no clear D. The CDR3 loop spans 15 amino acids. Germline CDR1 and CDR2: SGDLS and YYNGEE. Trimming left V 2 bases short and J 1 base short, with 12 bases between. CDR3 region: CASSVSLLDNYGYTF. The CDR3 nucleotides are TGTGCCAGCAGCGTTAGCCTTTTGGATAACTATGGCTACACCTTC.

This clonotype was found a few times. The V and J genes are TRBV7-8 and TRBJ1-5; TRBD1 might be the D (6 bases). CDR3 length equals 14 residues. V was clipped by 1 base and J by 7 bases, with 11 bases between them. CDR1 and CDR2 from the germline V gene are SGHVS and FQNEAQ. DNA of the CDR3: TGTGCCAGCAGCTTAGGGGGGCGAGGACAGCCCCAGCATTTT. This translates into CASSLGGRGQPQHF.

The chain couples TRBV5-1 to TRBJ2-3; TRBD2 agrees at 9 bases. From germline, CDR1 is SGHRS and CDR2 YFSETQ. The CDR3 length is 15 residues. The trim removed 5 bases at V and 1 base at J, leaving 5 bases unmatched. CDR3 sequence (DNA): TGCGCCAGCAGAGAGGGCGGGGGGGGCACAGATACGCAGTATTTT. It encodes CASREGGGGTDTQYF.

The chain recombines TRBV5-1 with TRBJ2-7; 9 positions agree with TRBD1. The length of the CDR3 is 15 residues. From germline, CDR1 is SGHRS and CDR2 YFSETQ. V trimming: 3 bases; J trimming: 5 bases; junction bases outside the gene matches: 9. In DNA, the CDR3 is TGCGCCAGCAGCTCCCAGGGGGGACAGGGTAACGAGCAGTACTTC. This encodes CASSSQGGQGNEQYF. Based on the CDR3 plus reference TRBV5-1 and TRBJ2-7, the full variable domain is KAGVTQTPRYLIKTRGQQVTLSCSPISGHRSVSWYQQTPGQGLQFLFEYFSETQRNKGNFPGRFSGRQFSNSRSEMNVSTLELGDSALYLCASSSQGGQGNEQYFGPGTRLTVT.

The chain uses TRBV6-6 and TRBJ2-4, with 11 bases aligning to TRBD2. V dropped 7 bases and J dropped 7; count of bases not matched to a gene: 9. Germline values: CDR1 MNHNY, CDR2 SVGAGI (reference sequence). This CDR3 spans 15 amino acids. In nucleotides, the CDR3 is TGTGCCAGCACCCCGACTAGCGGGAAAGTGAACATTCAGTACTTC. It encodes CASTPTSGKVNIQYF.

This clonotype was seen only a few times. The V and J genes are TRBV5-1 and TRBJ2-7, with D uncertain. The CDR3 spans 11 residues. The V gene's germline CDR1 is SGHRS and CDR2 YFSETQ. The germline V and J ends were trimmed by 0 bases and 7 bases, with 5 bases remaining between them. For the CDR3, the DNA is TGCGCCAGCAGCTTGGGACAAGAGCAGTACTTC. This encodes CASSLGQEQYF.

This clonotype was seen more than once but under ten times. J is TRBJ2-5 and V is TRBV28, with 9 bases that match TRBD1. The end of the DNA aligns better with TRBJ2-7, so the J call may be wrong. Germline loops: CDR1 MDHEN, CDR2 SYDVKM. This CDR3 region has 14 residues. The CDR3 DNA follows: TGTGCCAGCAGGGGACAGGGAAGTTCCTACGAGCAGTACTTC. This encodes CASRGQGSSYEQYF.